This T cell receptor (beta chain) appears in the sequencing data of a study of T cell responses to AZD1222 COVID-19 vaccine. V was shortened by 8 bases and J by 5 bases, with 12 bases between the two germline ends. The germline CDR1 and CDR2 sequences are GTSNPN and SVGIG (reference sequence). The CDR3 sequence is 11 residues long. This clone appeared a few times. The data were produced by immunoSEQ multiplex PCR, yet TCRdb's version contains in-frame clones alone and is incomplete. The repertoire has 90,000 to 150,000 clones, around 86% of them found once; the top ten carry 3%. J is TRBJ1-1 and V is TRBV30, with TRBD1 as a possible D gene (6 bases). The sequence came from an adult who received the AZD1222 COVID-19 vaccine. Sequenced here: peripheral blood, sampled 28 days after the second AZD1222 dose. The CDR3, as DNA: TGTGCCGGAGGGGGGAGGACTGAAGCTTTCTTT. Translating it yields CAGGGRTEAFF.